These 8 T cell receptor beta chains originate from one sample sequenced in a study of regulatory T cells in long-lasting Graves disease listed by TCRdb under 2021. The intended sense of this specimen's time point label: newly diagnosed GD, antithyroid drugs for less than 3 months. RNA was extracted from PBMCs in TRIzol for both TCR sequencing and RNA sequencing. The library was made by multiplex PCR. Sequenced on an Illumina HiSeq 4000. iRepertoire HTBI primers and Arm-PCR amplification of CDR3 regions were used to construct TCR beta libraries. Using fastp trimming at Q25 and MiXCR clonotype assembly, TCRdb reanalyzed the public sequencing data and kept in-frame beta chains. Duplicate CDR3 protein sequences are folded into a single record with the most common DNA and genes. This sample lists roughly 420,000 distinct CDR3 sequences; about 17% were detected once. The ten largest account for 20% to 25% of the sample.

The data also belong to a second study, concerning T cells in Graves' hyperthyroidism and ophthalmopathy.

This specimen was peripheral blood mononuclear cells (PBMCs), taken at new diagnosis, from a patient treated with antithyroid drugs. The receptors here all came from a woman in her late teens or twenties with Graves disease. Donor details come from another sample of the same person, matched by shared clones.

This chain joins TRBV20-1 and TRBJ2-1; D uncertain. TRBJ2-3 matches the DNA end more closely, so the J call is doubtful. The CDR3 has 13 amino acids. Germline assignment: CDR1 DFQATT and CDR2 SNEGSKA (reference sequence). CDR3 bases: TGCAGTGCTAGAGATCCGATGTTATATACGCAGTATTTT. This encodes CSARDPMLYTQYF.

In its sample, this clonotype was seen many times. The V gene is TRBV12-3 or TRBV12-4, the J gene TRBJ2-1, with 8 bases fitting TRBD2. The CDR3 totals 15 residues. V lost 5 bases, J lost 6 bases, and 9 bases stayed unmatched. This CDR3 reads CASSLRSGKVNEQFF. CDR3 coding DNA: TGTGCCAGCAGTCTACGTAGCGGGAAAGTCAATGAGCAGTTCTTC.

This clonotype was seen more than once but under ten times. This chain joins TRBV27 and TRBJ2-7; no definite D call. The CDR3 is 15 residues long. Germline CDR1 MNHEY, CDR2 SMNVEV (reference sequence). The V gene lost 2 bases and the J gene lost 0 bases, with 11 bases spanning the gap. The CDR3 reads CASSLNRQHSYEQYF. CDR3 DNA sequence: TGTGCCAGCAGTTTAAATCGCCAGCACTCCTACGAGCAGTACTTC.

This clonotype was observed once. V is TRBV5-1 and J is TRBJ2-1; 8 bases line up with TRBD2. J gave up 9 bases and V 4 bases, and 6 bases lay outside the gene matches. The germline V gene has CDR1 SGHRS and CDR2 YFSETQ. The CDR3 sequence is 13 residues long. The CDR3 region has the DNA TGCGCCAGCAGCACAGGACTAGCTGCTGAGCAGTTCTTC. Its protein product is CASSTGLAAEQFF.

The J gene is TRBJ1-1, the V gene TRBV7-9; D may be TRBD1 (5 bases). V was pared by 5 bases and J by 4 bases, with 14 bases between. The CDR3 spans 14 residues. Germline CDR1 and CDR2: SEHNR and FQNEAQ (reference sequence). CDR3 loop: CASSQGGQTTEAFF. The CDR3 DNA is TGTGCCAGCAGCCAGGGAGGCCAGACCACTGAAGCTTTCTTT.

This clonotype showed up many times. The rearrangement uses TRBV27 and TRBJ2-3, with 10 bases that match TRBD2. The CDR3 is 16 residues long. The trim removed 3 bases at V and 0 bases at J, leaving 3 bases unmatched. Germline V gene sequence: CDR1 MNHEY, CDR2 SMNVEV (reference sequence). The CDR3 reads CASSFGAGGSTDTQYF. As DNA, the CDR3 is TGTGCCAGCAGTTTTGGAGCGGGAGGGAGCACAGATACGCAGTATTTT.

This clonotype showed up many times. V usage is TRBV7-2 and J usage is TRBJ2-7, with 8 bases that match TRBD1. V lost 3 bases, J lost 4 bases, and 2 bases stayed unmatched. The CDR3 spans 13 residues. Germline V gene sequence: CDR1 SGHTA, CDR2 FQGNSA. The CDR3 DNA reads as TGTGCCAGCAGCTTTACAGGGGGATACGAGCAGTACTTC. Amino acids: CASSFTGGYEQYF.

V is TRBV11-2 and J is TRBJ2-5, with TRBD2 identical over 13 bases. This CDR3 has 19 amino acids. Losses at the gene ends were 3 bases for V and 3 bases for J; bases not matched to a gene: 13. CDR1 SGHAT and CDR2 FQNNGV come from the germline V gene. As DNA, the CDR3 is TGTGCCAGCAGCTTTATTCTCACTAGCGGGAGGGCCGAGGAAGAGACCCAGTACTTC. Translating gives CASSFILTSGRAEEETQYF.